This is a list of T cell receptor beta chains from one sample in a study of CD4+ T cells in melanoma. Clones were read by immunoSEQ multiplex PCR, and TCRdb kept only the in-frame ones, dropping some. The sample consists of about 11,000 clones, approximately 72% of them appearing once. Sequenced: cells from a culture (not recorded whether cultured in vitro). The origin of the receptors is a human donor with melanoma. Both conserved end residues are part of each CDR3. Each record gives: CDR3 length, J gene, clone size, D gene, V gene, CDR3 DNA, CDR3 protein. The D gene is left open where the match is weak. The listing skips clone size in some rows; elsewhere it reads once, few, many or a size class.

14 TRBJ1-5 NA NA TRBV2 TGTGCCAGCGGCGGGACCGACTACTATCAGCCCCAGCATTTT CASGGTDYYQPQHF
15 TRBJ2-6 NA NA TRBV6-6 TGTGCCAGCAGACAGGGTAGCTCTGGGGCCAACGTCCTGACTTTC CASRQGSSGANVLTF
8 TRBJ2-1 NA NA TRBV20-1 TGCAGTGTGGCGGAGCAGTTCTTC CSVAEQFF
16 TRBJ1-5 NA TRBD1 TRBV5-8 TGTGCCAGCAGCCCGCAAGCAGGGGGCGCGTATCAGCCCCAGCATTTT CASSPQAGGAYQPQHF
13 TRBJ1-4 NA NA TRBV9 TGTGCCAGCAGCGTAATACGATATGAAAAACTGTTTTTT CASSVIRYEKLFF
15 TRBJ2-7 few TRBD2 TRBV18 TGTGCCAGCTCACCAGAGCGGACTAGCGCCTACGAGCAGTACTTC CASSPERTSAYEQYF
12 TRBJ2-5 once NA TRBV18 TGTGCCAGCTCAGAGGGACTTGAGACCCAGTACTTC CASSEGLETQYF
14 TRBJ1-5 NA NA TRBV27 TGTGCCAGCAGTTTACGAGGCGGGGCACAGCCCCAGCATTTT CASSLRGGAQPQHF
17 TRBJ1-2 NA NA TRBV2 TGTGCCAGCAGTGAAATGGGTTTTTTTAGGGGAAACTATGGCTACACCTTC CASSEMGFFRGNYGYTF
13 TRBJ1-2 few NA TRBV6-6 TGTGCCAGCAGTCCGCAACCAGGGACGGGGCTCGCCTTC CASSPQPGTGLAF
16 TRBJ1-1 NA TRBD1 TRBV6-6 TGTGCCAGCAGCCACCATAGGACAGGTCTGAACACTGAAGCTTTCTTT CASSHHRTGLNTEAFF
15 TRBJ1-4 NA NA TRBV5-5 TGTGCCAGCAGCTTGAGGCGGATAACTAATGAAAAACTGTTTTTT CASSLRRITNEKLFF
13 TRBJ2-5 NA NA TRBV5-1 TGCGCCAGCAGCCCCCAGGGACTCGAGACCCAGTACTTC CASSPQGLETQYF
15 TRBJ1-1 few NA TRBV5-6 TGTGCCAGCAGCTTACTCGACACCGAGAACACTGAAGCTTTCTTT CASSLLDTENTEAFF
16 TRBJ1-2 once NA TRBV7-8 TGTGCCAGCAGCCCGGAACTGACAGGTCTCGCTTCTGGCTACACCTTC CASSPELTGLASGYTF
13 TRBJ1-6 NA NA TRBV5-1 TGCGCCAGCAGCTTGGGCATTAATTCACCCCTCCACTTT CASSLGINSPLHF
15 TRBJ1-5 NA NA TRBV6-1 TGTGCCAGCAGGAGAGACGCGCTAGGGGGTTCGCCCCAGCATTTT CASRRDALGGSPQHF
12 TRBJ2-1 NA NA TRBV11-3 TGTGCCAGCAGCTTACGATCCAATGAGCAGTTCTTC CASSLRSNEQFF
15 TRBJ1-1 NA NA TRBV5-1 TGCGCCAGCTCCCGAGAACCAGGCGTTAACACTGAAGCTTTCTTT CASSREPGVNTEAFF
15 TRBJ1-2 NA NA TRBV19 TGTGCCAGTACGGAGGGGCACGATCGCTACTATGGCTACACCTTC CASTEGHDRYYGYTF
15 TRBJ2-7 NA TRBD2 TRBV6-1 TGTGCCAGCAGTGAAGGAGCGGGGGGGTTCTACGAGCAGTACTTC CASSEGAGGFYEQYF
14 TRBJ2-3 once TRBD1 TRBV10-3 TGTGCCATCAGTGAGGACAGGGGACAAAATACGCAGTATTTT CAISEDRGQNTQYF
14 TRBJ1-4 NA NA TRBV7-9 TGTGCCAGCAGCTTGGTTGATCCTAATGAAAAACTGTTTTTT CASSLVDPNEKLFF
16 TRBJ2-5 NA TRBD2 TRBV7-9 TGTGCCAGCAGCTCCCTCGAGCGGGGGGTCCAAGAGACCCAGTACTTC CASSSLERGVQETQYF
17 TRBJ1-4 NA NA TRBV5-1 TGCGCCAGCAGCTTGGATAAGGGGACGTCAACTAATGAAAAACTGTTTTTT CASSLDKGTSTNEKLFF